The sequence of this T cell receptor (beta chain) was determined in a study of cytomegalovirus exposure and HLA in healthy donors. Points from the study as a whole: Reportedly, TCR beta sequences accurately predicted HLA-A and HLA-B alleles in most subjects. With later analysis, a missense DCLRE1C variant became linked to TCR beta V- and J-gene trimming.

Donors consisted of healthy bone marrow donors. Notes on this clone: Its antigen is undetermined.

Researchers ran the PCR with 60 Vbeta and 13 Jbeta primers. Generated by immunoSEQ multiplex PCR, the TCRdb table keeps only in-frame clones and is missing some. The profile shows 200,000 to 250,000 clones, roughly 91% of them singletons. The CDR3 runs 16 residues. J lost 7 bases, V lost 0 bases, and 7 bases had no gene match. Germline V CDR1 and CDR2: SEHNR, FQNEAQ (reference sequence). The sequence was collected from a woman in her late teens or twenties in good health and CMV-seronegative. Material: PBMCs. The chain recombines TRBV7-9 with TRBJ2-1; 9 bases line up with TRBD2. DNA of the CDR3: TGTGCCAGCAGCTTAGCGCCAGCGGGGGGTCAGAATGAGCAGTTCTTC. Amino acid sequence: CASSLAPAGGQNEQFF.